The clone carrying this TCR beta chain has just a few counts. This record comes from a study of blood T cell repertoires in COVID-19. As for the study in general: Specimens from acute and convalescent COVID-19 originated in the United States, Italy and Spain. The cDNA or gDNA used as material had been derived from T cells, B-cell-depleted T cells, or PBMCs.

Source study methods: Researchers report that nucleated cell counts were estimated from reference gene primer amplification. Assay used: immunoSEQ multiplex PCR; TCRdb lists only in-frame clones, some missing. The V and J calls and clone size are taken from that table; D and trimming were inferred from the DNA. The sample carries about 130,000 clones, 80% to 85% recorded once. CDR1 and CDR2 from the germline V gene are SNHLY and FYNNEI. This CDR3 region has 12 residues. V was cut by 4 bases and J by 8 bases, with 9 bases left in between. Sequences were obtained from peripheral blood. The chain is built from TRBV2 and TRBJ2-1, with D hard to call. This TCR was recovered from a woman aged 55-69 years with active or convalescent COVID-19. The CDR3 bases are TGTGCCAGCAGTGTGACATGGGATGAGCAGTTCTTC. This translates into CASSVTWDEQFF.